The next 2 T cell receptor beta chains were all read from a single sample in a study of OX40 agonist ivuxolimab in advanced cancers. Generated by immunoSEQ multiplex PCR, the TCRdb table keeps only in-frame clones and is missing some. The profile shows under 85,000 clones, roughly 83% of them singletons. The specimen was CD4+ or CD8+ T cells sorted from blood, collected in a trial of the OX40 agonist ivuxolimab. The receptors come from an adult with an advanced solid tumor such as melanoma, head and neck, liver or kidney cancer.

J is TRBJ2-5 and V is TRBV12-5, with 8 positions matching TRBD2. CDR1 is LGHNT and CDR2 is FRNRAP in the germline V gene. Unmatched junction bases numbered 10, after V lost 4 bases and J lost 3 bases. The CDR3 spans 16 residues. The CDR3 DNA follows: TGTGCTAGTGGTTGGGGGTCTAGTAGCGGGGAAGAGACCCAGTACTTC. It is translated as CASGWGSSSGEETQYF. The complete variable domain, with remaining parts taken from reference TRBV12-5 and TRBJ2-5, reads DARVTQTPRHKVTEMGQEVTMRCQPILGHNTVFWYRQTMMQGLELLAYFRNRAPLDDSGMPKDRFSAEMPDATLATLKIQPSEPRDSAVYFCASGWGSSSGEETQYFGPGTRLLVL.

This clone was seen a single time. The chain uses TRBV5-1 and TRBJ1-3; 10 bases are a match to TRBD1. Germline V gene data show CDR1 as SGHRS and CDR2 as YFSETQ. There are 16 residues in the CDR3. V trimming: 4 bases; J trimming: 1 base; junction bases outside the gene matches: 5. DNA for the CDR3: TGCGCCAGCAGCAGGGGACAGGGGTCGTCTGGAAACACCATATATTTT. Translation: CASSRGQGSSGNTIYF.